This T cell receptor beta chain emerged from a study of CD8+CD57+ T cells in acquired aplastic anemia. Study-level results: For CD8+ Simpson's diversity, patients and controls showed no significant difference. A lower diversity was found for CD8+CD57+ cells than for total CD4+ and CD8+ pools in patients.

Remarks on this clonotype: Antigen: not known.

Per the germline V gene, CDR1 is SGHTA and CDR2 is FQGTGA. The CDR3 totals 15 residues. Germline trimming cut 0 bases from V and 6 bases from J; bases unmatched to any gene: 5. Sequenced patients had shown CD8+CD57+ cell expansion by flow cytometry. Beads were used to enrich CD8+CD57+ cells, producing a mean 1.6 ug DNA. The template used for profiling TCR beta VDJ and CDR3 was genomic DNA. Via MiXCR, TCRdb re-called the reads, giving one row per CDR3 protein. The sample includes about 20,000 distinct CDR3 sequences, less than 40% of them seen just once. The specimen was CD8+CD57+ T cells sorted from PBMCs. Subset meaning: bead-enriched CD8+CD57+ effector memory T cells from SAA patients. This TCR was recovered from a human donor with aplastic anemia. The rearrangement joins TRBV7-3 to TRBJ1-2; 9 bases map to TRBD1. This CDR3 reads CASSLTPGQGNGYTF. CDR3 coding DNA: TGTGCCAGCAGCTTAACCCCGGGACAGGGTAATGGCTACACCTTC. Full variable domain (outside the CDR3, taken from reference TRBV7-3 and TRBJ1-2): GAGVSQTPSNKVTEKGKYVELRCDPISGHTALYWYRQSLGQGPEFLIYFQGTGAADDSGLPNDRFFAVRPEGSVSTLKIQRTERGDSAVYLCASSLTPGQGNGYTFGSGTRLTVV.